Listed below are T cell receptor beta chains from one sample, sequenced in a study of shared clonotypes between healthy human individuals. TCRdb keeps only in-frame clones here, not all; method: immunoSEQ multiplex PCR. This table has over a million clones, approximately 80% appearing once. What was sequenced was memory CD4+ T cells from PBMCs. The receptor set was obtained from a young man in good health. Some clones in this sample may be carry-over from other donors' samples. The CDR3 runs from the conserved cysteine through the conserved F or W. A D gene is named only where the DNA matches it firmly. Clone size is stated in some rows and not others, as once, few, many or a class when expanded.

J,V,D,size,DNA,CDR3
TRBJ2-2,TRBV19,TRBD2,NA,TGTGCCAGTAGTACCGGACTAGCGGCGAACACCGGGGAGCTGTTTTTT,CASSTGLAANTGELFF
TRBJ2-5,TRBV27,NA,NA,TGTGCCAGCAGTTTACGTCGTATGGAGACCCAGTACTTC,CASSLRRMETQYF
TRBJ2-1,TRBV2,NA,NA,TGTGCCAGCAGTGAAGCTGGGCTTGGGCCCACACAGTTCTTC,CASSEAGLGPTQFF
TRBJ2-2,TRBV18,NA,NA,TGTGCCAGCTCACCATACAGGGACATCGGGGAGCTGTTTTTT,CASSPYRDIGELFF
TRBJ1-5,TRBV16,NA,NA,TGTGCCAGCAGCCGAAAGGGAGGGGGTCCCAATCAGCCCCAGCATTTT,CASSRKGGGPNQPQHF
TRBJ2-5,TRBV30,NA,NA,TGTGCCTGGAGTGGGGGAACCCAAGAGACCCAGTACTTC,CAWSGGTQETQYF
TRBJ1-2,TRBV19,NA,once,TGTGCCAGTAGTATTCAAGGGTCTAACTATGGCTACACCTTC,CASSIQGSNYGYTF
TRBJ2-3,TRBV28,TRBD1,NA,TGTGCCGGGACAGGCCCCAGCACAGATACGCAGTATTTT,CAGTGPSTDTQYF
TRBJ2-5,TRBV28,NA,once,TGTGCCAGCAGCCGGACAGTCGCCAGGGAGACCCAGTACTTC,CASSRTVARETQYF
TRBJ2-3,TRBV4-3,NA,NA,TGCGCCAGCAGCCGGGGGGCGGGAATGACAGATACGCAGTATTTT,CASSRGAGMTDTQYF
TRBJ1-1,TRBV5-6,TRBD1,NA,TGTGCCAGCACCTCTCGGGACAGACAGGTCTTT,CASTSRDRQVF
TRBJ2-6,TRBV10-3,TRBD1,NA,TGTGCCACCGGGTGGGACAGACTCTCTGGGGCCAACGTCCTGACTTTC,CATGWDRLSGANVLTF
TRBJ2-7,TRBV21-1,NA,many,TGTGCCAGCAGCAAAGGGGAACTAGCGGAGTTCTACGAGCAGTACTTC,CASSKGELAEFYEQYF
TRBJ1-1,TRBV29-1,NA,few,TGCAGCGTTGTCTTGGCCGGACACGTTGAAGCTTTCTTT,CSVVLAGHVEAFF
TRBJ2-1,TRBV29-1,TRBD2,NA,TGCAGCGTGGGTCGGGGGGGAGGATCCTACAATGAGCAGTTCTTC,CSVGRGGGSYNEQFF
TRBJ1-2,TRBV18,NA,few,TGTGCCAGCCGGGGGACCTTCTATGGCTACACCTTC,CASRGTFYGYTF
TRBJ2-3,TRBV29-1,NA,NA,TGCAGCGTTGCTTCTGGGAGGACAGATACGCAGTATTTT,CSVASGRTDTQYF
TRBJ2-7,TRBV28,NA,many,TGTGCCAGCAGCCGCCAACGGGAGATAAGCTACGAGCAGTACTTC,CASSRQREISYEQYF
TRBJ1-2,TRBV28,TRBD1,NA,TGTGCCAGCAGTTTGAGAGACAGGGCTAACTATGGCTACACCTTC,CASSLRDRANYGYTF
TRBJ2-2,TRBV14,NA,NA,TGTGCCAGCAGCCAAGAAGCAGGGGACCGGTCGTGGACCGGGGAGCTGTTTTTT,CASSQEAGDRSWTGELFF
TRBJ1-2,TRBV30,TRBD1,NA,TGTGCCTGGAGTTACCCGGGACAGCCTAACTATGGCTACACCTTC,CAWSYPGQPNYGYTF
TRBJ1-1,TRBV19,TRBD1,NA,TGTGCCAGTAGTATAGCTTACGACAGGGGGGCTACTGAAGCTTTCTTT,CASSIAYDRGATEAFF
TRBJ1-5,TRBV2,TRBD1,NA,TGTGCCAGCAGTGAGACAGGGGGGAACTTTCAGCCCCAGCATTTT,CASSETGGNFQPQHF
TRBJ2-1,TRBV14,TRBD1,NA,TGTGCCAGCAGCCACACCCGACAGGGGGCGGGGGAGCAGTTCTTC,CASSHTRQGAGEQFF
TRBJ1-5,TRBV18,TRBD1,NA,TGTGCCAGCTCTCTCGGACAGGGGCCCCCAGCGGTCCAGCATTTT,CASSLGQGPPAVQHF
TRBJ1-4,TRBV27,NA,NA,TGTGCCAGCAGTTTGTTAGCGACAACTAATGAAAAACTGTTTTTT,CASSLLATTNEKLFF
TRBJ2-5,TRBV6-5,TRBD2,NA,TGTGCCAGCAGTTACCGCAGGACGGGGGGAGAGACCCAGTACTTC,CASSYRRTGGETQYF
TRBJ1-5,TRBV7-4,TRBD1,NA,TGTGCCAGCAGCCCCTGTGGTCGGGACAGGGCTAAAGGTAGCAATCAGCCCCAGCATTTT,CASSPCGRDRAKGSNQPQHF
TRBJ1-2,TRBV7-8,NA,NA,TGTGCCAGCAGCCCCGTTGGAAATAACTATGGCTACACCTTC,CASSPVGNNYGYTF
TRBJ2-1,TRBV30,NA,NA,TGTGCCTGGAGCGTCTTCGGGAATGAGCAGTTCTTC,CAWSVFGNEQFF
TRBJ2-2,TRBV30,TRBD1,once,TGTGCCTGGAGAACTACAGGGGCTAACACCGGGGAGCTGTTTTTT,CAWRTTGANTGELFF
TRBJ2-5,TRBV6-4,NA,NA,TGTGCCAGTCAGGCGGAAGACTCCAGGGTGGAGGAGACCCAGTACTTC,CASQAEDSRVEETQYF
TRBJ2-2,TRBV30,NA,NA,TGTGCCTGGAGGAGAAGGGGGGAGGGCACCGGGGAGCTGTTTTTT,CAWRRRGEGTGELFF